The 30 T cell receptor beta chains presented below share a single source sample, sequenced in a study of patients and donors after allogeneic stem cell transplantation. TCRdb passed the RT-PCR reads through MiXCR, listing each CDR3 protein once. The table records about 960,000 distinct CDR3 sequences, roughly 18% of them present only once. The sample was blood, either unsorted or a sorted T cell fraction (not recorded which). The source of these receptors is a human donor who was either an allogeneic HSCT recipient or a stem cell or donor lymphocyte infusion donor (not recorded which). It is not recorded whose cells these are; they may come from a transplant donor.

This sequence joins TRBV15 and TRBJ1-5, with TRBD1 matching 7 bases. V lost 5 bases and J lost 5; bases outside the gene matches: 12. Germline lookup yields CDR1 LNHNV and CDR2 YYDKDF (reference sequence). The CDR3 totals 16 residues. DNA of the CDR3: TGTGCCACCAGCGGAAGACAGGGTTTGCCGGATCAGCCCCAGCATTTT. Encoded protein: CATSGRQGLPDQPQHF.

The CDR3 protein is CSAFRTSGSYEQYF. CDR3 in DNA: TGCAGTGCTTTTCGGACTAGCGGGAGCTACGAGCAGTACTTC. The J gene is TRBJ2-7, the V gene TRBV20-1, with 13 bases lining up with TRBD2. V was clipped by 5 bases and J by 3 bases; unmatched bases: 4. The CDR3 sequence is 14 residues long. Per the germline V gene, CDR1 is DFQATT and CDR2 is SNEGSKA (reference sequence).

This clonotype occurred many times. The gene calls are TRBV12-3 or TRBV12-4 and TRBJ2-1; D is unresolved. The V end lost 3 bases, the J end lost 8 bases, and 11 bases lay between the germline ends. The CDR3 covers 13 residues. For the CDR3, the DNA is TGTGCCAGCAGTTTTTTTCTAGGCGATGAGCAGTTCTTC. This translates into CASSFFLGDEQFF.

This clonotype was counted ten times or more. The gene calls are TRBV27 and TRBJ2-7; D unclear. The V and J ends lost 0 bases and 1 base respectively, with 7 bases between them. Germline CDR1 is MNHEY and CDR2 is SMNVEV (reference sequence). This CDR3 is 14 amino acids long. CDR3 nucleotide sequence: TGTGCCAGCAGTTTATCCCCGGATTCCTACGAGCAGTACTTC. Translating gives CASSLSPDSYEQYF.

This clonotype was detected only a few times. V usage is TRBV16 and J usage is TRBJ1-1; unclear D gene. V lost 3 bases and J 5 bases, leaving 7 bases between the germline ends. This CDR3 comprises 12 residues. Germline V lookup: CDR1 KGHSY, CDR2 FQNENV. CDR3 amino acids: CASSHSATEAFF. CDR3 nucleotides: TGTGCCAGCAGCCACTCCGCAACTGAAGCTTTCTTT. The variable domain in full, completed from reference TRBV16 and TRBJ1-1, reads GEEVAQTPKHLVRGEGQKAKLYCAPIKGHSYVFWYQQVLKNEFKFLISFQNENVFDETGMPKERFSAKCLPNSPCSLEIQATKLEDSAVYFCASSHSATEAFFGQGTRLTVV.

This clonotype has a handful of counts. The J gene is TRBJ1-2, the V gene TRBV12-3 or TRBV12-4; unclear D gene. Trimming stripped 3 bases from V and 3 bases from J, with 8 bases between. The CDR3 covers 13 residues. The CDR3 sequence: CASSFRSDYGYTF. CDR3 bases: TGTGCCAGCAGTTTCCGCAGTGACTATGGCTACACCTTC.

This clonotype has just a few counts. The gene calls are TRBV6-5 and TRBJ1-1; a weak D match, TRBD1 (5 bases). The CDR3 loop spans 15 amino acids. V was pared by 0 bases and J by 6 bases, with 14 bases between. Germline V lookup: CDR1 MNHEY, CDR2 SVGAGI. The CDR3 nucleotides read TGTGCCAGCAGTTACTCAGAGGGGATCGGGGCTGAAGCTTTCTTT. The encoded protein is CASSYSEGIGAEAFF.

The chain joins TRBV6-2 or TRBV6-3 to TRBJ2-2; 15 bases map to TRBD2. V lost 3 bases, J lost 1 base, and 3 bases stayed unmatched. The CDR3 is 18 amino acids. Germline V gene lookup returns CDR1 MNHEY and CDR2 SVGEGT. The CDR3 DNA reads as TGTGCCAGCAGTTATAGGGGACTAGCGGGAGGGAACACCGGGGAGCTGTTTTTT. It is translated as CASSYRGLAGGNTGELFF.

This clonotype has a count of ten or more. V is TRBV6-2 or TRBV6-3 and J is TRBJ2-1; no firm D call. The germline V and J ends were trimmed by 5 bases and 7 bases, with 15 bases remaining between them. This CDR3 is built from 14 residues. Per germline, CDR1 MNHEY and CDR2 SVGEGT. The CDR3 is CASSLRQIMNEQFF. CDR3 sequence (DNA): TGTGCCAGCAGTCTACGGCAGATTATGAATGAGCAGTTCTTC.

V and J are TRBV9 and TRBJ2-1; TRBD2 matches at 9 bases. The germline gives CDR1 SGDLS, CDR2 YYNGEE. The V gene end was trimmed by 0 bases and the J gene end by 2 bases; junction bases not matched to a gene: 0. The CDR3 has 15 amino acids. The CDR3 protein is CASSVGLAAYNEQFF. The CDR3 DNA reads TGTGCCAGCAGCGTAGGACTAGCGGCCTACAATGAGCAGTTCTTC.

The sample holds a few counts of this clonotype. The gene calls are TRBV6-1 and TRBJ1-2, with 9 nucleotides matching TRBD1. This CDR3 spans 14 amino acids. J was trimmed by 7 bases and V by 5 bases; bases with no gene match: 8. Germline lookup yields CDR1 MNHNS and CDR2 SASEGT. The CDR3 is CASSPGQGSRGYTF. CDR3 DNA sequence: TGTGCCAGCAGTCCGGGACAGGGAAGTCGTGGCTACACCTTC.

V gene TRBV5-1 combines with J gene TRBJ1-5; D unclear. Deletions cut 1 base from V and 6 bases from J, with 14 bases between. The CDR3 is 15 amino acids. The germline CDR1 and CDR2 sequences are SGHRS and YFSETQ. DNA of the CDR3: TGCGCCAGCAGCTTGTCCCCAGGAGCAGGTCAGCCCCAGCATTTT. Its protein is CASSLSPGAGQPQHF.

The chain joins TRBV7-9 to TRBJ1-1; a weak D match, TRBD1 (5 bases). This CDR3 comprises 16 residues. Germline lookup yields CDR1 SEHNR and CDR2 FQNEAQ (reference sequence). V dropped 5 bases and J dropped 0 bases, with 16 bases sitting between them. CDR3 sequence (DNA): TGTGCCAGCAGCAGAGACCGGGACCTGATGAACACTGAAGCTTTCTTT. This gives the protein CASSRDRDLMNTEAFF.

The V gene is TRBV7-6, the J gene TRBJ1-3, with TRBD1 matching over 8 bases. The length of the CDR3 is 17 residues. In germline, CDR1 is SGHVS, CDR2 FNYEAQ. With V trimmed by 0 bases and J by 0 bases, 4 bases remained unmatched. CDR3 DNA sequence: TGTGCCAGCAGCTTAGCCGCTGGACAGGGCTCTGGAAACACCATATATTTT. Translation: CASSLAAGQGSGNTIYF.

V gene TRBV20-1 combines with J gene TRBJ2-5; 11 positions match TRBD2. This CDR3 has 14 residues. CDR1 is DFQATT and CDR2 is SNEGSKA in the germline V gene (reference sequence). V lost 6 bases to trimming and J lost 5 bases; unmatched junction nucleotides: 8. The CDR3 DNA sequence: TGCAGTGCAATTTTAGCGGGAGGGTCGGAGACCCAGTACTTC. This codes for CSAILAGGSETQYF.

This clonotype was picked up a small number of times. V is TRBV6-8 and J is TRBJ1-5; possible D gene TRBD1, 5 bases. Germline V gene lookup returns CDR1 MNHGY and CDR2 SAAAGT. This CDR3 region has 15 residues. Trimming left V 0 bases short and J 5 bases short, with 11 bases between. This chain's CDR3 is CASSYSGEFHQPQHF. CDR3 bases: TGTGCCAGCAGTTACTCGGGGGAGTTCCATCAGCCCCAGCATTTT.

This clonotype was found many times. This chain connects TRBV12-3 or TRBV12-4 to TRBJ1-2, with D hard to call. V was clipped by 6 bases and J by 6 bases, with 14 bases between them. This CDR3 is built from 13 residues. The CDR3 DNA is TGTGCCAGCAGCCAACCAGGAAAGAATGGCTACACCTTC. It specifies CASSQPGKNGYTF.

The chain uses TRBV5-8 and TRBJ2-3; TRBD2 aligns across 11 bases. The V and J ends lost 8 bases and 2 bases, in that order; junction bases with no gene match: 7. The germline CDR1 and CDR2 sequences are SGHTS and YDEGEE. The CDR3 is 15 amino acids. The CDR3 loop is CASVAGGIYTDTQYF. CDR3 bases: TGTGCCAGTGTAGCGGGGGGGATCTACACAGATACGCAGTATTTT.

This clonotype was seen only a few times. The V gene is TRBV5-1, the J gene TRBJ1-5; a weak D match, TRBD1 (6 bases). The V end was cut by 4 bases, the J end by 4 bases, with 12 bases between. The CDR3 sequence is 14 residues long. Per the germline V gene, CDR1 is SGHRS and CDR2 is YFSETQ. CDR3 in DNA: TGCGCCAGCAGCACCGGACAGTTAAATCAGCCCCAGCATTTT. Its protein is CASSTGQLNQPQHF.

This clonotype has at least ten counts. The germline gene is not matched at one end of the junction; a read error may be the cause. The chain recombines TRBV5-1 with TRBJ2-3; perhaps TRBD2 as D (5 bases). Germline CDR1 and CDR2: SGHRS and YFSETQ. The CDR3 is made up of 13 amino acids. The CDR3 nucleotides are TGTGCCAGCAGTTTAGGAACGGGGGATACGCAGTATTTT. Its protein product is CASSLGTGDTQYF.

The table lists this clonotype with a few counts. This chain uses TRBV5-1 with TRBJ2-5; D gene uncertain. Trimming removed 2 bases from V and 0 bases from J, with 11 bases in between. The CDR3 length is 15 residues. Germline lookup yields CDR1 SGHRS and CDR2 YFSETQ. CDR3 region: CASSFRKGHQETQYF. For the CDR3, the DNA is TGCGCCAGCAGCTTCCGAAAGGGCCACCAAGAGACCCAGTACTTC.

This rearrangement joins TRBV6-5 to TRBJ2-7; TRBD1 or TRBD2 may be the D gene (5 bases each). CDR1 is MNHEY and CDR2 is SVGAGI in the germline V gene. The CDR3 totals 14 residues. Trimming took 4 bases from V and 1 from J, leaving 11 bases between them. The CDR3 spells CASSLGEISYEQYF. The CDR3 coding sequence is TGTGCCAGCAGTTTAGGGGAGATATCCTACGAGCAGTACTTC.

This chain joins TRBV28 and TRBJ1-5, with TRBD1 as a possible D gene (5 bases). Trimming removed 1 base at V and 3 bases at J, with 10 bases between. The CDR3 is made up of 15 amino acids. Germline V lookup: CDR1 MDHEN, CDR2 SYDVKM. CDR3 DNA: TGTGCCAGCAGTTTATATAGGGGCTACAATCAGCCCCAGCATTTT. This codes for CASSLYRGYNQPQHF.

This clonotype was observed a handful of times. The chain is built from TRBV6-2 or TRBV6-3 and TRBJ2-3; D is possibly TRBD2 (7 bases). CDR1 is MNHEY and CDR2 is SVGEGT in the germline V gene. Trimming stripped 2 bases from V and 11 bases from J, with 17 bases between. The CDR3 has 14 residues. CDR3 in DNA: TGTGCCAGCAGTTACGTCCCTCCGGGGGGCCTGCAGTATTTT. Translation: CASSYVPPGGLQYF.

This clonotype was recorded a few times. The germline gene is not matched at one end of the junction; a read error may be the cause. The genes are TRBV23-1 and TRBJ2-7; D call uncertain. TRBV23-1 is filed as an ORF, its function uncertain. This CDR3 is 11 amino acids long. The CDR3 here is CASTPSNEQYF. In DNA, the CDR3 is TGCGCCAGCACCCCCTCCAACGAGCAGTACTTC.

The rearrangement links TRBV5-1 to TRBJ2-6; no reliable D call. CDR1 is SGHRS and CDR2 is YFSETQ in the germline V gene. The V and J ends lost 4 bases and 0 bases respectively, with 11 bases between them. The CDR3 length is 16 residues. The CDR3 DNA reads as TGCGCCAGCAGCCCGTCCCCGGCCTCTGGGGCCAACGTCCTGACTTTC. This sequence encodes CASSPSPASGANVLTF.

This clonotype was detected only a few times. The chain combines TRBV7-9 with TRBJ1-2, with a possible D match to TRBD1 (6 bases). The CDR3 sequence is 14 residues long. Germline V gene lookup returns CDR1 SEHNR and CDR2 FQNEAQ (reference sequence). The ends were cut back, 2 bases at V and 7 bases at J, with 14 bases in the middle. The CDR3 DNA reads TGTGCCAGCAGCTTATTGCTGGGGGCGATTGGCTACACCTTC. It translates to CASSLLLGAIGYTF. Combining the CDR3 with reference TRBV7-9 and TRBJ1-2 gives the whole variable domain DTGVSQNPRHKITKRGQNVTFRCDPISEHNRLYWYRQTLGQGPEFLTYFQNEAQLEKSRLLSDRFSAERPKGSFSTLEIQRTEQGDSAMYLCASSLLLGAIGYTFGSGTRLTVV.

This clonotype has more than one count but fewer than ten. V gene TRBV30 combines with J gene TRBJ2-7; 11 nucleotides line up with TRBD1. V lost 4 bases and J lost 6; bases outside the gene matches: 5. This CDR3 spans 13 amino acids. Germline loops: CDR1 GTSNPN, CDR2 SVGIG (reference sequence). CDR3 amino acids: CAWNTGTGGEQYF. The DNA of the CDR3 is TGTGCCTGGAACACCGGGACAGGGGGCGAGCAGTACTTC.

This clonotype was observed many times. V and J are TRBV12-3 or TRBV12-4 and TRBJ1-1; D remains ambiguous. The V gene lost 3 bases and the J gene lost 1 base, with 9 bases spanning the gap. This CDR3 has 14 residues. CDR3 loop: CASSLLQANTEAFF. CDR3 DNA: TGTGCCAGCAGTTTGTTGCAGGCGAACACTGAAGCTTTCTTT.

J is TRBJ2-1 and V is TRBV6-5; TRBD1 agrees at 11 bases. Germline V gene sequence: CDR1 MNHEY, CDR2 SVGAGI. This CDR3 has 15 amino acids. With V trimmed by 0 bases and J by 7 bases, 2 bases remained unmatched. This CDR3 is CASSYSGQGVNEQFF. The CDR3 DNA sequence: TGTGCCAGCAGTTACTCGGGACAGGGGGTGAATGAGCAGTTCTTC.